The source of this T cell receptor beta chain is a study of cytomegalovirus exposure and HLA in healthy donors. As for the study in general: Across some 400 genotyped donors, about 80% landed in the Caucasian-associated ancestry cluster.

CDR1 is LNHDA, CDR2 SQIVND, per germline (reference sequence). The CDR3 is 14 residues long. The V gene lost 3 bases and the J gene lost 4 bases, with 10 bases spanning the gap. 13 Jbeta primers and 60 Vbeta primers were used for the PCR. Sequencing used immunoSEQ multiplex PCR; TCRdb keeps in-frame clones, though not all of them. The listing contains more than 95,000 clones. The specimen was PBMCs. The TCR comes from a man younger than 35 in good health and CMV-seronegative. The J gene is TRBJ1-5, the V gene TRBV19; D is undetermined. Here the CDR3 reads CASSILGSNQPQHF. The CDR3 nucleotides are TGTGCCAGTAGTATCCTGGGCAGTAATCAGCCCCAGCATTTT. Full variable domain (rest looked up from reference TRBV19 and TRBJ1-5): DGGITQSPKYLFRKEGQNVTLSCEQNLNHDAMYWYRQDPGQGLRLIYYSQIVNDFQKGDIAEGYSVSREKKESFPLTVTSAQKNPTAFYLCASSILGSNQPQHFGDGTRLSIL.